Detailed here is one T cell receptor beta chain. These data come from a study of blood T cell repertoires in COVID-19. Study summary: Sites across the United States, Italy and Spain contributed samples from acute and convalescent COVID-19. PBMCs, B-cell-depleted T cells, or T cells were the source of the cDNA or gDNA that made up the material.

In the authors' workflow: Researchers report that nucleated cell counts were estimated from reference gene primer amplification. Assay used: immunoSEQ multiplex PCR; TCRdb lists only in-frame clones, some missing. From that table come the V and J calls and clone size; the DNA was used to work out D and trimming. The sample comprises about 48,000 clones, about nine tenths of which are singletons, and 5% to 5.5% rests with the top ten. Germline loops: CDR1 MNHNS, CDR2 SASEGT. The CDR3 totals 16 residues. Trimming pared 3 bases from V and 9 bases from J, leaving 18 bases between. The chain employs TRBV6-1 and TRBJ1-6; perhaps TRBD1 as D (5 bases). This TCR was sampled from an older man with acute or convalescent COVID-19. Sequencing was done on a sample of peripheral blood. Here the CDR3 DNA reads TGTGCCAGCAGTGATTCGACAGCCAGCCGTTCTTCACCCCTCCACTTT. It translates to CASSDSTASRSSPLHF.